This T cell receptor beta chain was obtained from a study of high-grade serous ovarian cancer treatment subgroups. Profiled with immunoSEQ multiplex PCR; TCRdb holds only in-frame clones, not every one. Altogether nearly 8,000 clones are present, 55% to 75% being singletons, with the ten largest covering around 6%. Tumor samples were obtained before definitive surgery or chemotherapy. Germline V CDR1 and CDR2: SQVTM, ANQGSEA. This CDR3 has 14 residues. V lost 6 bases and J lost 7, with 16 bases in between. The chain carries TRBV29-1 and TRBJ1-6, with D possibly matching TRBD1 (5 bases). Sequences were obtained from tumor tissue. The TCR was taken from a human donor with high-grade serous ovarian cancer. The CDR3 reads CSVPGTGGNSPLHF. DNA of the CDR3: TGCAGCGTGCCTGGGACGGGCGGGAATTCACCCCTCCACTTT.